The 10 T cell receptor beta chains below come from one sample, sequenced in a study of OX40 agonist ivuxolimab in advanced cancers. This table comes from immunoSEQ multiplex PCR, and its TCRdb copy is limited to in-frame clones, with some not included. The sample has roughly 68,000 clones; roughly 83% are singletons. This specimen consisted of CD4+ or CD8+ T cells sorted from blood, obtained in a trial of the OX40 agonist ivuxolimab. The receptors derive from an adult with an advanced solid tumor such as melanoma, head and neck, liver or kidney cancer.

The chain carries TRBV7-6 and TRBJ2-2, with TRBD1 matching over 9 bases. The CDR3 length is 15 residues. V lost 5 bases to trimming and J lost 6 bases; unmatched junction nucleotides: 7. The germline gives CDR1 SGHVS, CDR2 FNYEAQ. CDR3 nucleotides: TGTGCCAGCAGCCGAATACAGGGGGCCGCCGGGGAGCTGTTTTTT. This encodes CASSRIQGAAGELFF.

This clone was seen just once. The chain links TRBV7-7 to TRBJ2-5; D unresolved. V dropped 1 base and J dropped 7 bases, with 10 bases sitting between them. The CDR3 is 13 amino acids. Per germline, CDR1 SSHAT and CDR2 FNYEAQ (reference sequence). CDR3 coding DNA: TGTGCCAGCAGCTTAGAACGGGCCGGGACCCAGTACTTC. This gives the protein CASSLERAGTQYF.

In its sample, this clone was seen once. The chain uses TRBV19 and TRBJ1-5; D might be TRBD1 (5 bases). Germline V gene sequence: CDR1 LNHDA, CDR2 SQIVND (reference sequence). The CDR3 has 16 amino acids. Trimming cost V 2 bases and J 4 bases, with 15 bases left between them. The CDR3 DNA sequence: TGTGCCAGTAGTATACTTAGCCAGGGCGGGAATCAGCCCCAGCATTTT. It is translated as CASSILSQGGNQPQHF.

CDR3 DNA sequence: TGTGCCAGCAGCCAAGAATCAGGGCCCCAGTACTTC. Encoded protein: CASSQESGPQYF. The chain recombines TRBV14 with TRBJ2-5, with a possible D match to TRBD1 (5 bases). V lost 0 bases and J 9 bases, leaving 8 bases between the germline ends. This CDR3 has 12 residues. CDR1 and CDR2 from the germline V gene are SGHDN and FVKESK.

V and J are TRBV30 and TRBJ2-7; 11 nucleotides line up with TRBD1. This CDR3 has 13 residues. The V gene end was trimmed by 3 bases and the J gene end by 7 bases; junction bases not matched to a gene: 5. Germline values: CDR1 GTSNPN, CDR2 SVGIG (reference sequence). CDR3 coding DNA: TGTGCCTGGAGAGGACAGGGGGCTAGAGAGCAGTACTTC. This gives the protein CAWRGQGAREQYF. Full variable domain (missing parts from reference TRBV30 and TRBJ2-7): SQTIHQWPATLVQPVGSPLSLECTVEGTSNPNLYWYRQAAGRGLQLLFYSVGIGQISSEVPQNLSASRPQDRQFILSSKKLLLSDSGFYLCAWRGQGAREQYFGPGTRLTVT.

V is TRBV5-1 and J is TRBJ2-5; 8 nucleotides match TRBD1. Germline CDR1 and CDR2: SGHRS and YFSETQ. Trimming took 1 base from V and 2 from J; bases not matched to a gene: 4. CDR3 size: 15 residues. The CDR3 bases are TGCGCCAGCAGCTTGAGACAGGGGCTTCAAGAGACCCAGTACTTC. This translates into CASSLRQGLQETQYF. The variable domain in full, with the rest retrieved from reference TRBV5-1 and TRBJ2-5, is KAGVTQTPRYLIKTRGQQVTLSCSPISGHRSVSWYQQTPGQGLQFLFEYFSETQRNKGNFPGRFSGRQFSNSRSEMNVSTLELGDSALYLCASSLRQGLQETQYFGPGTRLLVL.

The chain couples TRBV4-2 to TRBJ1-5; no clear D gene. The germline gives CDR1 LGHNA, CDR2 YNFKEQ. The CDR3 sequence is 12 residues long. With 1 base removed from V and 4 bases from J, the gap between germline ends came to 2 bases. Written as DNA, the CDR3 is TGTGCCAGCAGCCAAGGGAATCAGCCCCAGCATTTT. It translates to CASSQGNQPQHF.

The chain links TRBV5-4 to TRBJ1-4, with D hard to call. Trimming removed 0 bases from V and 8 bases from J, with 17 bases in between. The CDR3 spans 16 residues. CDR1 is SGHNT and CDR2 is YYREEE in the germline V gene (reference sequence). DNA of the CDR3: TGTGCCAGCAGCTTGGATGGGTTTCTGGCGGGCGAAAAACTGTTTTTT. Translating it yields CASSLDGFLAGEKLFF.

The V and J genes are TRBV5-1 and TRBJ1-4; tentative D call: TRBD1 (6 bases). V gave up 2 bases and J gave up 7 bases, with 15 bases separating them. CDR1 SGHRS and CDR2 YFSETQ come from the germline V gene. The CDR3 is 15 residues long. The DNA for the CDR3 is TGCGCCAGCAGCTTAATACAGGGTTCGGGTGAAAAACTGTTTTTT. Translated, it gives CASSLIQGSGEKLFF.

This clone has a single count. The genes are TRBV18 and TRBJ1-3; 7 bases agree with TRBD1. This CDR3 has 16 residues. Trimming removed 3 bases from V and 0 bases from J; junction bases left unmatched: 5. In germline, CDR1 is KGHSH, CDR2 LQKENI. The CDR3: CASSPRGQSSGNTIYF. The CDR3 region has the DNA TGTGCCAGCTCACCGAGGGGACAGAGCTCTGGAAACACCATATATTTT.